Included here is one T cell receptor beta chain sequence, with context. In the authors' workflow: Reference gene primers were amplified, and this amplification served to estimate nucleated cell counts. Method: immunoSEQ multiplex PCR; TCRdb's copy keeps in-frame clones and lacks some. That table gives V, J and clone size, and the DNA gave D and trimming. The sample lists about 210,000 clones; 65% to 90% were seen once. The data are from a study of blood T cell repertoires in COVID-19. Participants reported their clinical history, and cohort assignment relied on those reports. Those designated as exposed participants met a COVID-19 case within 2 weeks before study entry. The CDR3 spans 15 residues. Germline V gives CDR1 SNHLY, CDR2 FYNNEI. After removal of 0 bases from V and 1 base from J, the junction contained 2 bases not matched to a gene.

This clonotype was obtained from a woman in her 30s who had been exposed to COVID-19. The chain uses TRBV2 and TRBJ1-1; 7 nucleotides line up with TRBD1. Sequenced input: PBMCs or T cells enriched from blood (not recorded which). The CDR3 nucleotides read TGTGCCAGCAGTGAAGCGGGACAGCAGAACACTGAAGCTTTCTTT. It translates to CASSEAGQQNTEAFF.